Listed below are T cell receptor beta chains from one sample, sequenced in a study of response to subunit inactivated influenza vaccine. TCRdb passed the RT-PCR reads through MiXCR, listing each CDR3 protein once. The sample holds some 850,000 distinct CDR3 sequences; about 18% are singletons and the top ten take roughly a tenth. The sample was PBMCs from blood, taken around 5 days after vaccination. These receptors came from a man aged 50 to 59 who received an inactivated influenza vaccine. Each CDR3 is given with its conserved first and last residue. D genes are given only for firm matches. A clone size is listed for some rows: how often the clone was seen (once, few, many), or a class if it is expanded.

j_call	d_call	clone_size	v_call	cdr3_nt	cdr3_aa
TRBJ2-7	NA	few	TRBV4-3	TGCGCCAGCAGCGAGGGGGTCTTGTCCTACGAGCAGTACTTC	CASSEGVLSYEQYF
TRBJ2-7	NA	NA	TRBV29-1	TGCAGCGTTGCCACTAGGGTCTCCTACGAGCAGTACTTC	CSVATRVSYEQYF
TRBJ1-1	NA	NA	TRBV28	TGTGCCACCTTAGGGACTGCGAACACTGAAGCTTTCTTT	CATLGTANTEAFF
TRBJ2-1	TRBD2	NA	TRBV6-2/TRBV6-3	TGTGCCAGCAGCGAGACTAGCGGGAGAGGTTACAATGAGCAGTTCTTC	CASSETSGRGYNEQFF
TRBJ1-6	TRBD1	few	TRBV7-2	TGTGCCAGCAGCTTAATGACAGGGAACAATTCACCCCTCCACTTT	CASSLMTGNNSPLHF
TRBJ2-7	NA	NA	TRBV15	TGTGCCACCAGCAGACAGAAGACGGGGCGCTACGAGCAGTACTTC	CATSRQKTGRYEQYF
TRBJ1-2	NA	NA	TRBV9	TGTGCCAGCAGCGTAGGAGATTGGAGCTACACCTTC	CASSVGDWSYTF
TRBJ2-7	NA	few	TRBV5-1	TGCGCCAGCAGCTCTACGGACGGACTAAGGCCCTACGAGCAGTACTTC	CASSSTDGLRPYEQYF
TRBJ2-3	NA	NA	TRBV30	TGTGCCTGGAGTGTGGGGGTCCCAGATACGCAGTATTTT	CAWSVGVPDTQYF
TRBJ2-6	TRBD1	NA	TRBV20-1	TGCAGTGCGGTAAAGGGGGCGAACTCTGGGGCCAACGTCCTGACTTTC	CSAVKGANSGANVLTF
TRBJ1-1	NA	few	TRBV6-4	TGTGCCAGCAGTGAACTGCAGAACACTGAAGCTTTCTTT	CASSELQNTEAFF
TRBJ1-2	NA	NA	TRBV20-1	TGCAGTGCTAGAGCGGCAGGGCAAAATCATGGCTACACCTTC	CSARAAGQNHGYTF
TRBJ2-3	NA	few	TRBV20-1	TGCAGTGCTAGGGACCGCGTGTCAGATACGCAGTATTTT	CSARDRVSDTQYF
TRBJ2-1	NA	many	TRBV5-1	TGTGCCAGCAGCTTAGTCTCAGGGAACAATGAGCAGTTCTTC	CASSLVSGNNEQFF
TRBJ1-2	TRBD1	NA	TRBV7-9	TGTGCCAGCAGCTGGACAGGGGAACGCTACACCTTC	CASSWTGERYTF
TRBJ2-4	NA	NA	TRBV27	TGTGCCAGCAGTTTCGTGGGGGGAGCCAAAAACATTCAGTACTTC	CASSFVGGAKNIQYF
TRBJ2-3	TRBD2	few	TRBV11-2	TGTGCCAGCAGCTTAGGGACTAGCGGTTTTAGCACAGATACGCAGTATTTT	CASSLGTSGFSTDTQYF
TRBJ2-1	NA	NA	TRBV11-3	TGTGCCAGCAGCTTAATGTGGGACAATGAGCAGTTCTTC	CASSLMWDNEQFF
TRBJ2-7	TRBD2	few	TRBV5-1	TGCGCCAGCAGCTCCGGGACTAGCGGGGGTGAGCAGTACTTC	CASSSGTSGGEQYF
TRBJ2-7	TRBD1	once	TRBV9	TGTGCCAGCAGCGTCCAGGGGGCGAATGGCGAGCAGTACTTC	CASSVQGANGEQYF
TRBJ2-3	NA	many	TRBV29-1	TGCAGCGTTGAAGATCCCATCGGACTAACAGATACGCAGTATTTT	CSVEDPIGLTDTQYF
TRBJ1-2	NA	few	TRBV7-9	TGTGCCAGCAGCGGCGGAGACTGGGGCTACACCTTC	CASSGGDWGYTF
TRBJ2-3	TRBD1	few	TRBV10-3	TGTGCCATCAGAGAGACAGGGTCCACAGATACGCAGTATTTT	CAIRETGSTDTQYF
TRBJ2-1	TRBD2	few	TRBV5-4	TGTGCCAGCAGCTTGGGAGCTAGCGGGGGAAACAATGAGCAGTTCTTC	CASSLGASGGNNEQFF
TRBJ2-2	TRBD2	few	TRBV5-1	TGCGCCAGCAGCCGGACTAGCGGGGAGATCACCGGGGAGCTGTTTTTT	CASSRTSGEITGELFF
TRBJ2-5	TRBD2	few	TRBV5-6	TGTGCCAGCAGCGTCATCCTAGCGGGGGGCGGCCAAGAGACCCAGTACTTC	CASSVILAGGGQETQYF
TRBJ2-3	TRBD2	NA	TRBV7-2	TGTGCCAGCAGCTTACGGTCTAGCGGTCTCACAGATACGCAGTATTTT	CASSLRSSGLTDTQYF
TRBJ2-1	NA	many	TRBV27	TGTGCCAGCAGCAACCTACTTTACAGCTCCTACAATGAGCAGTTCTTC	CASSNLLYSSYNEQFF
TRBJ2-5	TRBD1	NA	TRBV5-1	TGCGCCAGTAGAAGACAGGGTAGAGAGACCCAGTACTTC	CASRRQGRETQYF
TRBJ2-4	TRBD1	NA	TRBV27	TGTGCCAGCAGTTCAAGACAGGGAAACATTCAGTACTTC	CASSSRQGNIQYF
TRBJ2-7	NA	NA	TRBV29-1	TGCAGCGTTGAAGGGTCGGCAGGGAACTCCTACGAGCAGTACTTC	CSVEGSAGNSYEQYF
TRBJ1-2	NA	NA	TRBV12-3/TRBV12-4	TGTGCCAGCAGTTTAGCACGGACTGGCTACACCTTC	CASSLARTGYTF
TRBJ2-7	NA	NA	TRBV4-3	TGCGCCAGCAGCCAAGAACTCTGGACTTTCCACGAGCAGTACTTC	CASSQELWTFHEQYF
TRBJ2-3	TRBD2	few	TRBV10-3	TGTGCCATCAGAACTAGCGGGAGAGGGCCAGATACGCAGTATTTT	CAIRTSGRGPDTQYF
TRBJ1-1	NA	NA	TRBV11-2	TGTGCCAGCAGCTTTCTCAGGGTGAACACTGAAGCTTTCTTT	CASSFLRVNTEAFF
TRBJ2-1	NA	few	TRBV27	TGTGCCAGCAGGGGGGTACGGAGCTCCTACAATGAGCAGTTCTTC	CASRGVRSSYNEQFF
TRBJ2-7	TRBD1	NA	TRBV7-2	TGTGCCAGCAGCTTAGCCGACAGGGACGAGCAGTACTTC	CASSLADRDEQYF
TRBJ1-1	NA	few	TRBV19	TGTGCCAGTTCTTCCAGGGCAAACACTGAAGCTTTCTTT	CASSSRANTEAFF
TRBJ2-5	TRBD2	NA	TRBV7-2	TGTGCCAGCTCCGCCCCGTTCGGCGGGAGGGAGACCCAGTACTTC	CASSAPFGGRETQYF
TRBJ2-5	NA	few	TRBV20-1	TGCAGTGCTAGCGGTCCCGGTATTCAAGAGACCCAGTACTTC	CSASGPGIQETQYF
TRBJ2-1	NA	few	TRBV7-9	TGTGCCAGCAGCCTAGACTTAGGGGGGGAATACAATGAGCAGTTCTTC	CASSLDLGGEYNEQFF
TRBJ1-2	TRBD1	few	TRBV7-9	TGTGCCAGCAGCGGACCCCGGGACAGCTATGGCTACACCTTC	CASSGPRDSYGYTF
TRBJ2-1	NA	few	TRBV5-1	TGCGCCAGCAGCTTGGTCGGGACGAGCTCCTACAATGAGCAGTTCTTC	CASSLVGTSSYNEQFF
TRBJ2-1	NA	NA	TRBV10-3	TGTGCCATCAGTGAGTCGCAGGGTGTGGGAATACAGTTCTTC	CAISESQGVGIQFF
TRBJ2-5	NA	many	TRBV7-2	TGTGCCAGCAGCTTAGAGCCCGAACTAGGAGCCCAGTACTTC	CASSLEPELGAQYF
TRBJ2-2	TRBD2	many	TRBV5-6	TGTGCCAGCAGCTTGCTGGGACCCGGACTAGCGGGAGACACCGGGGAGCTGTTTTTT	CASSLLGPGLAGDTGELFF
TRBJ2-2	NA	NA	TRBV7-8	TGTGCCAGCAGCTTATTGATAGCCGGGGAGCTGTTTTTT	CASSLLIAGELFF
TRBJ2-2	TRBD1	few	TRBV5-6	TGTGCCAGCAGCTTTGCGGACAGGCCCACCGGGGAGCTGTTTTTT	CASSFADRPTGELFF
TRBJ1-5	TRBD1	NA	TRBV28	TGTGCCAGCAGCTCGGACAGGAGGGTAGGCAATCAGCCCCAGCATTTT	CASSSDRRVGNQPQHF
TRBJ1-1	NA	NA	TRBV4-2	TGTGCCATCAGCCCTGGGCAGGGTCCCCTATCCAACACTGAAGCTTTCTTT	CAISPGQGPLSNTEAFF